This T cell receptor (beta chain) was retrieved from a study of molecular identifiers for immune sequencing clone quantification. The CDR3 has 15 residues. V lost 8 bases to trimming and J lost 2 bases, with 20 bases between them. TCRdb recomputed calls from the PCR reads with MiXCR, one row per CDR3 protein. The repertoire holds about 510,000 distinct CDR3 sequences, with around 23% as singletons. Naive CD8 libraries used about 20,000 to 1,000,000 sorted cells and 10%, 30% or 50% RNA. Sorting recovered naive CD8 T cells on a CD8+CD4-CCR7+CD45RA+ profile. The chain carries TRBV5-3 and TRBJ2-7; D is possibly TRBD2 (6 bases). TRBV5-3 is an open reading frame whose function is uncertain. Sequencing was carried out using naive CD8+ T cells from blood, with Jurkat cell RNA spiked in. Subset meaning: FACS-sorted CD8+CD4-CCR7+CD45RA+ naive T cells. The source is a human donor in good health. Some libraries in this study had Jurkat cell RNA spiked in. CDR3 region: CASSPGIGGAYEQYF. The CDR3 nucleotides are TGTGCCAGCAGCCCAGGAATCGGAGGGGCCTACGAGCAGTACTTC.